These 29 T cell receptor beta chains were sequenced from one sample in a study of T cells after yellow fever vaccination. TCRdb re-called the 5' RACE reads through MiXCR, storing one row per CDR3 protein. The sample records around 100,000 distinct CDR3 sequences, approximately 6.3% being singletons. Sequencing used CD8+ T cells sorted from PBMCs, obtained 10 days after the yellow fever booster vaccination. Every receptor here comes from a man aged 18 to 29 who received the YFV17D yellow fever vaccine.

This clonotype was seen a handful of times. The chain combines TRBV12-3 or TRBV12-4 with TRBJ2-3, with D tentatively TRBD1 or TRBD2 (5 bases each). The CDR3 runs to 13 residues. Trimming left V 6 bases short and J 0 bases short, with 7 bases between. The DNA of the CDR3 is TGTGCCAGCAGGGGGGACAGCACAGATACGCAGTATTTT. Residues: CASRGDSTDTQYF.

CDR3 in DNA: TGTGCCAGCAGTTACAGGGGAAGATACGGCGTCACTGAAGCTTTCTTT. The encoded protein is CASSYRGRYGVTEAFF. The V gene is TRBV6-5, the J gene TRBJ1-1; a possible D gene is TRBD1 (5 bases). The germline gives CDR1 MNHEY, CDR2 SVGAGI. The length of the CDR3 is 16 residues. V dropped 2 bases and J dropped 4 bases, with 17 bases sitting between them.

This clonotype has only a few counts. The rearrangement joins TRBV7-9 to TRBJ2-3; tentative D call: TRBD2 (5 bases). From germline, CDR1 is SEHNR and CDR2 FQNEAQ (reference sequence). The V and J ends lost 4 bases and 1 base respectively, with 6 bases between them. CDR3 length: 13 residues. CDR3 DNA: TGTGCCAGCAGCTGGGGAGGCACAGATACGCAGTATTTT. Protein sequence: CASSWGGTDTQYF.

The rearrangement uses TRBV7-2 and TRBJ1-5, with unresolved D. Trimming removed 5 bases from V and 6 bases from J, with 14 bases in between. Germline CDR1 and CDR2: SGHTA and FQGNSA. CDR3 size: 14 residues. The CDR3, as DNA: TGTGCCAGCAGCCAAGATTCTTTCGCTCAGCCCCAGCATTTT. Protein: CASSQDSFAQPQHF.

There are a few counts of this clonotype. V gene TRBV4-1 combines with J gene TRBJ2-7; D is unresolved. The CDR3 loop spans 14 amino acids. The germline CDR1 and CDR2 sequences are MGHRA and YSYEKL. V gave up 1 base and J gave up 2 bases, with 9 bases separating them. CDR3 bases: TGCGCCAGCAGCCAAGCCTCCTGGGCCTACGAGCAGTACTTC. This codes for CASSQASWAYEQYF.

The gene calls are TRBV29-1 and TRBJ2-2; 9 bases align to TRBD1. CDR3 size: 13 residues. Germline lookup yields CDR1 SQVTM and CDR2 ANQGSEA. Trimming took 5 bases from V and 6 from J; bases not matched to a gene: 4. The DNA for the CDR3 is TGCAGCGTTCGGACAGGGGTGGCCGGGGAGCTGTTTTTT. Protein product: CSVRTGVAGELFF.

This clonotype was counted only a few times. This chain joins TRBV6-5 and TRBJ2-2; 8 bases line up with TRBD1. With 6 bases clipped from V and 6 bases from J, the junction kept 9 bases outside the gene matches. The CDR3 contains 15 residues. Germline V gene data show CDR1 as MNHEY and CDR2 as SVGAGI. The CDR3 DNA sequence: TGTGCCAGCAGCAAGGACAGGGTGACGGCCGGGGAGCTGTTTTTT. Translating it yields CASSKDRVTAGELFF.

This clonotype was picked up a small number of times. The chain couples TRBV7-8 to TRBJ2-7; TRBD1 is a possible D gene (6 bases). Trimming took 2 bases from V and 4 from J, leaving 12 bases between them. The CDR3 covers 14 residues. CDR1 SGHVS and CDR2 FQNEAQ come from the germline V gene. The CDR3 is CASSLLGAFYEQYV. For the CDR3, the DNA is TGTGCCAGCAGCTTATTGGGGGCTTTTTACGAGCAGTACGTC.

This clonotype was observed many times. The genes are TRBV11-2 and TRBJ2-3; D perhaps matches TRBD2 (5 bases). The germline gives CDR1 SGHAT, CDR2 FQNNGV. The CDR3 runs 18 residues. V lost 2 bases and J 0 bases, leaving 18 bases between the germline ends. This chain's CDR3 is CASSLFRGERHSTDTQYF. CDR3 DNA: TGTGCCAGCAGCTTATTTCGTGGGGAGAGACATAGCACAGATACGCAGTATTTT.

This clonotype was seen many times. The V gene is TRBV20-1, the J gene TRBJ2-1; the match to TRBD2 covers 7 bases. J lost 9 bases, V lost 5 bases, and 13 bases had no gene match. This CDR3 is built from 14 residues. Germline CDR1 reads DFQATT; CDR2 reads SNEGSKA (reference sequence). The CDR3 spells CSAALGLVRGEQFF. The CDR3 DNA reads as TGCAGTGCTGCCCTTGGACTAGTTAGGGGTGAGCAGTTCTTC.

This clonotype was picked up a small number of times. The CDR3 DNA reads TGCGCCAGCAGCCAAGGAGCTAGCGGTGTTTATGAGCAGTTCTTC. Amino acid sequence: CASSQGASGVYEQFF. The chain uses TRBV4-1 and TRBJ2-1; 7 bases agree with TRBD2. Trimming cost V 1 base and J 8 bases; bases outside gene matches: 8. Germline lookup yields CDR1 MGHRA and CDR2 YSYEKL. CDR3 length: 15 residues.

The V gene is TRBV4-1, the J gene TRBJ1-1; no clear D gene. The CDR3 contains 12 residues. Per germline, CDR1 MGHRA and CDR2 YSYEKL. Trimming took off 6 bases at V and 2 bases at J, with 7 bases between the two ends. CDR3 in amino acids: CASSDLNTEAFF. CDR3 coding DNA: TGCGCCAGCAGTGACCTCAACACTGAAGCTTTCTTT.

This chain links TRBV29-1 with TRBJ1-1; D call uncertain. This CDR3 region has 11 residues. V shed 0 bases and J shed 6 bases, with 5 bases lying between them. Looked up from germline, CDR1 is SQVTM and CDR2 is ANQGSEA. Here the CDR3 DNA reads TGCAGCGTTGAAGATCTCCCTGAAGCTTTCTTT. Translation: CSVEDLPEAFF.

The chain has TRBV20-1 and TRBJ2-3; 9 bases are shared with TRBD1. V shed 4 bases, J shed 2 bases, and the junction held 10 bases outside the gene matches. This CDR3 has 16 amino acids. Germline CDR1 is DFQATT and CDR2 is SNEGSKA (reference sequence). CDR3 loop: CSAKRTGGGLTDTQYF. The DNA for the CDR3 is TGCAGTGCTAAACGAACAGGGGGCGGGCTCACAGATACGCAGTATTTT.

This clonotype has ten or more counts. The chain recombines TRBV7-9 with TRBJ2-5; possible D gene TRBD2, 5 bases. Between the trimmed V and J ends, which lost 5 bases and 5 bases, there was a span of 21 bases. Germline values: CDR1 SEHNR, CDR2 FQNEAQ (reference sequence). The CDR3 has 16 residues. The CDR3 spells CASSPTPGPSGETQYF. CDR3 coding DNA: TGTGCCAGCAGCCCTACCCCGGGCCCATCGGGGGAGACCCAGTACTTC.

This chain joins TRBV5-6 and TRBJ2-3; D gene ambiguous. V lost 3 bases to trimming and J lost 5 bases, with 13 bases between them. The CDR3 extends over 14 amino acids. Germline-derived CDR1 and CDR2 are SGHDT and YYEEEE. The CDR3 protein is CASSSRPVGDTQYF. DNA for the CDR3: TGTGCCAGCAGCTCTCGGCCAGTAGGAGATACGCAGTATTTT.

This clonotype was observed many times. CDR3 in amino acids: CAIRNGAGYEQYV. DNA of the CDR3: TGTGCCATCCGGAACGGCGCAGGGTACGAGCAGTACGTC. The chain recombines TRBV10-3 with TRBJ2-7, with a weak D call TRBD1 (5 bases). The ends were cut back, 8 bases at V and 4 bases at J, with 15 bases in the middle. Germline V lookup: CDR1 ENHRY, CDR2 SYGVKD. The CDR3 sequence is 13 residues long.

This clonotype occurred many times. The chain recombines TRBV6-5 with TRBJ2-7, with TRBD1 matching 9 bases. CDR1 and CDR2 (germline): MNHEY, SVGAGI. This CDR3 is 14 amino acids long. Trimming cost V 5 bases and J 7 bases; bases outside gene matches: 9. The CDR3 reads CASSPGQGVGEQYV. In DNA form, the CDR3 reads TGTGCCAGCAGTCCGGGACAGGGAGTGGGAGAGCAGTACGTC.

The chain is built from TRBV27 and TRBJ1-3, with D unresolved. CDR1 MNHEY and CDR2 SMNVEV come from the germline V gene (reference sequence). This CDR3 region has 13 residues. Trimming stripped 3 bases from V and 2 bases from J, with 5 bases between. CDR3 residues: CASSLGPGNTIYF. CDR3 coding DNA: TGTGCCAGCAGTTTGGGTCCTGGAAACACCATATATTTT.

This clonotype has more than one count but fewer than ten. The gene calls are TRBV23-1 and TRBJ1-1; no firm D call. TRBV23-1 is marked as an open reading frame, function uncertain. Trimming removed 1 base from V and 1 base from J, with 10 bases in between. This CDR3 spans 15 amino acids. The DNA of the CDR3 is TGCGCCAGCAGTCAATTGGCCCGCCAGAACACTGAAGCTTTCTTT. Amino acid sequence: CASSQLARQNTEAFF.

V usage is TRBV4-2 and J usage is TRBJ2-1; D possibly corresponds to TRBD2 (6 bases). CDR3 length equals 15 residues. V was pared by 5 bases and J by 3 bases, with 14 bases between. The germline V gene has CDR1 LGHNA and CDR2 YNFKEQ. CDR3 DNA: TGTGCCAGCAGCGCGCGGGGTGGGGGCTACAATGAGCAGTTCTTC. Its translation: CASSARGGGYNEQFF.

This clonotype was detected many times. This chain uses TRBV7-8 with TRBJ2-5; 10 bases fit TRBD1. The ends lost 0 bases at V and 1 base at J; junction bases unmatched: 8. CDR3 length equals 18 residues. The germline V gene has CDR1 SGHVS and CDR2 FQNEAQ. CDR3 nucleotide sequence: TGTGCCAGCAGCTTAGCCCCGGACAGGGGGGTCCTCCAAGAGACCCAGTACTTC. Protein: CASSLAPDRGVLQETQYF.

This clonotype has only a few counts. The rearrangement joins TRBV5-6 to TRBJ2-1; the D gene is possibly TRBD1 (5 bases). The CDR3 is made up of 16 amino acids. V lost 4 bases to trimming and J lost 0 bases, with 14 bases between them. Germline CDR1 SGHDT, CDR2 YYEEEE. This chain's CDR3 is CASSTQTDSSYNEQFF. The CDR3 coding sequence is TGTGCCAGCAGCACCCAGACCGACAGCTCCTACAATGAGCAGTTCTTC.

This clonotype was seen at least ten times. The genes are TRBV7-9 and TRBJ2-4; 10 positions match TRBD1. The ends lost 5 bases at V and 6 bases at J; junction bases unmatched: 4. The CDR3 spans 14 residues. Per germline, CDR1 SEHNR and CDR2 FQNEAQ (reference sequence). The CDR3 is CASSVGTGANIQYF. The CDR3 coding sequence is TGTGCCAGCAGCGTAGGGACAGGGGCAAACATTCAGTACTTC. The full variable domain, with the rest looked up from reference TRBV7-9 and TRBJ2-4, is DTGVSQNPRHKITKRGQNVTFRCDPISEHNRLYWYRQTLGQGPEFLTYFQNEAQLEKSRLLSDRFSAERPKGSFSTLEIQRTEQGDSAMYLCASSVGTGANIQYFGAGTRLSVL.

The gene calls are TRBV27 and TRBJ1-2; the D gene is possibly TRBD1 (5 bases). Trimming took 0 bases from V and 0 from J, leaving 5 bases between them. The CDR3 runs 14 residues. Germline V gives CDR1 MNHEY, CDR2 SMNVEV (reference sequence). The CDR3 sequence is CASSLSTANYGYTF. As DNA, the CDR3 is TGTGCCAGCAGTTTATCGACAGCTAACTATGGCTACACCTTC.

There are a few counts of this clonotype. For the CDR3, the DNA is TGTGCCAGCGGTTATAAGGACACTGAAGCTTTCTTT. As protein: CASGYKDTEAFF. The chain carries TRBV9 and TRBJ1-1, with unresolved D. Per germline, CDR1 SGDLS and CDR2 YYNGEE. V dropped 7 bases and J dropped 3 bases, with 10 bases sitting between them. The CDR3 extends over 12 amino acids.

The table lists this clonotype with a few counts. This chain joins TRBV20-1 and TRBJ2-3, with D maybe TRBD2 (5 bases). With 2 bases removed from V and 2 bases from J, the gap between germline ends came to 14 bases. Per germline, CDR1 DFQATT and CDR2 SNEGSKA (reference sequence). The CDR3 has 15 residues. CDR3 sequence: CSARSLAYNTDTQYF. Written as DNA, the CDR3 is TGCAGTGCTAGATCGCTAGCCTACAACACAGATACGCAGTATTTT.

The chain couples TRBV6-5 to TRBJ2-7; possible D gene TRBD2, 6 bases. Trimming pared 0 bases from V and 3 bases from J, leaving 12 bases between. The CDR3 has 15 amino acids. Germline V gene lookup returns CDR1 MNHEY and CDR2 SVGAGI. The CDR3 sequence is CASSYSRSGFYEQYF. CDR3 in DNA: TGTGCCAGCAGTTACTCGAGAAGCGGGTTCTACGAGCAGTACTTC.

This clonotype was seen a handful of times. The V call is TRBV12-3 or TRBV12-4, the J call TRBJ2-7; D uncertain. The V and J ends lost 0 bases and 3 bases respectively, with 9 bases between them. The CDR3 totals 14 residues. The CDR3 DNA reads TGTGCCAGCAGTTTAGCCACCCCTATCTACGAGCAGTACTTC. It translates to CASSLATPIYEQYF.